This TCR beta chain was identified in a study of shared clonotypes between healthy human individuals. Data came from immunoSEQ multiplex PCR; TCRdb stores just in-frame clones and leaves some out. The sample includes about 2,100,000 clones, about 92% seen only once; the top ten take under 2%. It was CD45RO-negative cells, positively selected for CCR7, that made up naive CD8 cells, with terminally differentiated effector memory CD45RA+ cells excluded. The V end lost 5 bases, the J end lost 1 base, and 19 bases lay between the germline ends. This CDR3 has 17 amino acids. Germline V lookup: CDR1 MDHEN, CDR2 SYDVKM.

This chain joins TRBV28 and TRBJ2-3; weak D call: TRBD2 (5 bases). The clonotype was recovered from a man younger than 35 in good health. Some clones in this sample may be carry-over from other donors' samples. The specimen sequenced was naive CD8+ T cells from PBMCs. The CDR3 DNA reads TGTGCCAGCAGTATTCAAGAGGACTGGTTCCGCACAGATACGCAGTATTTT. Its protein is CASSIQEDWFRTDTQYF. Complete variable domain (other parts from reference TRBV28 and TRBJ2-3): DVKVTQSSRYLVKRTGEKVFLECVQDMDHENMFWYRQDPGLGLRLIYFSYDVKMKEKGDIPEGYSVSREKKERFSLILESASTNQTSMYLCASSIQEDWFRTDTQYFGPGTRLTVL.